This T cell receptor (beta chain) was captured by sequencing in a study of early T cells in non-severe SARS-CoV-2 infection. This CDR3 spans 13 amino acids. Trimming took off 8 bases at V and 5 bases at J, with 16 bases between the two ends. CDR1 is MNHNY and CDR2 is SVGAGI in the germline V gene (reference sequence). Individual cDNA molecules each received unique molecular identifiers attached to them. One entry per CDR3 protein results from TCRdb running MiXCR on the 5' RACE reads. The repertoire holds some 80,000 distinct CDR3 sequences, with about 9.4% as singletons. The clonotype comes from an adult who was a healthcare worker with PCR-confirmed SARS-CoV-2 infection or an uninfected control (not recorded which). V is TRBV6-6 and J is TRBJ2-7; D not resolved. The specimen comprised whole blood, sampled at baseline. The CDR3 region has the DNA TGTGCCAGCTCGTTCGGCGGAACAAACGAGCAGTACTTC. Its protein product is CASSFGGTNEQYF.